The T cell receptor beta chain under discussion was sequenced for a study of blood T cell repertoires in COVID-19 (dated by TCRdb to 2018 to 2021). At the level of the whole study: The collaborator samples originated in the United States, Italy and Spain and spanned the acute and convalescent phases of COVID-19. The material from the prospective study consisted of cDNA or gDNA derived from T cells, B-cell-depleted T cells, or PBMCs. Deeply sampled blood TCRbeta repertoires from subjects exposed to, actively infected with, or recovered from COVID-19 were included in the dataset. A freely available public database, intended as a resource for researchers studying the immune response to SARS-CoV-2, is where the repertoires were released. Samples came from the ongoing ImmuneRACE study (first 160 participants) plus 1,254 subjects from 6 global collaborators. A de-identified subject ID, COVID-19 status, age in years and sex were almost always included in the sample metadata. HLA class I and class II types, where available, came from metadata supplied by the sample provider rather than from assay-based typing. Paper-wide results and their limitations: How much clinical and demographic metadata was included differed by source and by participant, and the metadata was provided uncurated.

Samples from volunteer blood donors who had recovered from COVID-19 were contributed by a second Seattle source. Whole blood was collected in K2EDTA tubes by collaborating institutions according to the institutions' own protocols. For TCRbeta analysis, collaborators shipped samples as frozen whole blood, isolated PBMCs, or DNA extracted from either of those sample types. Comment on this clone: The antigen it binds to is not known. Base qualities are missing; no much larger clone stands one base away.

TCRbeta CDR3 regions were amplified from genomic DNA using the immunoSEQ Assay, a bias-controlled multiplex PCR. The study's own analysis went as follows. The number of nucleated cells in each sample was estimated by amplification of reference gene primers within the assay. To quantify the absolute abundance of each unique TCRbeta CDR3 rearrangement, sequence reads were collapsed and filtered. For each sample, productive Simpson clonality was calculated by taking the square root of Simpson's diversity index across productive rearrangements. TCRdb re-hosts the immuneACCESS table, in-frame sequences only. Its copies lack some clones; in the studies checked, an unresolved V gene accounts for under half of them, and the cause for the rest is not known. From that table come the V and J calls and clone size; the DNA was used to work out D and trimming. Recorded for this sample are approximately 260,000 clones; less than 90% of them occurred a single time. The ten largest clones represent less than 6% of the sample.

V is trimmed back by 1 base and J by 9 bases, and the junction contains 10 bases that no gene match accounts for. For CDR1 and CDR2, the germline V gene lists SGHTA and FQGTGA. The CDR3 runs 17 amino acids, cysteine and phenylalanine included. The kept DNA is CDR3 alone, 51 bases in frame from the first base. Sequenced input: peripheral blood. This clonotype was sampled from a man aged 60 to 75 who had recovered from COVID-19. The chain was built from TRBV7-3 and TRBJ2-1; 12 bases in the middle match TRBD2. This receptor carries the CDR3 CASSLIVRTSGVGEQFF. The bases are TGTGCCAGCAGCTTAATTGTTAGGACTAGCGGGGTGGGTGAGCAGTTCTTC.